The 30 T cell receptor beta chains presented below share a single source sample, sequenced in a study of siplizumab effects on memory and regulatory T cells. Sequenced by immunoSEQ multiplex PCR; TCRdb stores in-frame clones only, minus some. The sample lists tens of thousands of clones; approximately 88% were seen once. Sequencing used Tregs sorted from blood. These receptors were obtained from a human donor in good health.

This chain connects TRBV28 to TRBJ2-1, with a weak D call TRBD2 (6 bases). Trimming stripped 10 bases from V and 4 bases from J, with 20 bases between. This CDR3 is 15 amino acids long. Germline loops: CDR1 MDHEN, CDR2 SYDVKM. The DNA of the CDR3 is TGTGCCACCCATCGGGGTAGCGGCAATTACAATGAGCAGTTCTTC. Translating it yields CATHRGSGNYNEQFF.

This chain links TRBV5-1 with TRBJ2-3; TRBD2 agrees at 9 bases. Trimming took 6 bases from V and 1 from J; bases not matched to a gene: 0. Per the germline V gene, CDR1 is SGHRS and CDR2 is YFSETQ. The length of the CDR3 is 13 residues. CDR3 residues: CASKREGTDTQYF. CDR3 DNA: TGCGCCAGCAAGCGGGAGGGCACAGATACGCAGTATTTT.

The CDR3 is CASSDYPGQQIYEQYF. The CDR3 DNA follows: TGTGCCAGCAGCGACTATCCGGGACAGCAGATCTACGAGCAGTACTTC. This chain links TRBV11-3 with TRBJ2-7; 7 bases align to TRBD1. The ends lost 5 bases at V and 3 bases at J; junction bases unmatched: 13. Germline V gene lookup returns CDR1 SGHNT and CDR2 YENEEA. The CDR3 has 16 residues.

This chain connects TRBV5-4 to TRBJ2-3; D uncertain. The V gene lost 2 bases and the J gene lost 6 bases, with 13 bases spanning the gap. CDR1 SGHNT and CDR2 YYREEE come from the germline V gene (reference sequence). This CDR3 spans 14 amino acids. The CDR3: CASSFSRPLDTQYF. The CDR3 DNA reads TGTGCCAGCAGCTTCTCACGGCCCTTGGATACGCAGTATTTT.

Details on this clone: This could be a read error, since a much larger clone is one nucleotide away. The chain carries TRBV5-8 and TRBJ1-1; D remains unclear. V was clipped by 2 bases and J by 2 bases, with 1 base between them. The CDR3 loop spans 11 amino acids. Per germline, CDR1 SGHTS and CDR2 YDEGEE. The CDR3 spells CASSFNTEAFF. DNA of the CDR3: TGTGCCAGCAGCTTCAACACTGAAGCTTTCTTT.

The CDR3 DNA reads as TGCGCCAGCAGCTCCATTAGCGGGAGGGCCTGGAATGAGCAGTTCTTC. Its translation is CASSSISGRAWNEQFF. The chain recombines TRBV5-1 with TRBJ2-1, with 11 bases identical to TRBD2. J gave up 7 bases and V 3 bases, and 9 bases lay outside the gene matches. This CDR3 contains 16 residues. CDR1 SGHRS and CDR2 YFSETQ come from the germline V gene.

The J gene is TRBJ1-2, the V gene TRBV16, with 9 bases that match TRBD1. CDR3 size: 15 residues. The trim removed 1 base at V and 0 bases at J, leaving 0 bases unmatched. CDR1 is KGHSY, CDR2 FQNENV, per germline. CDR3 bases: TGTGCCAGCAGCCAATGGGACAGGGCTAACTATGGCTACACCTTC. Amino acids: CASSQWDRANYGYTF.

The gene calls are TRBV7-9 and TRBJ2-1; 7 positions agree with TRBD2. This CDR3 region has 16 residues. Germline lookup yields CDR1 SEHNR and CDR2 FQNEAQ (reference sequence). V shed 5 bases and J 5 bases; nucleotides not matched to a gene: 12. The CDR3 nucleotides read TGTGCCAGCAGCCCTGCGGGGCGGGAGCGGGACAATGAGCAGTTCTTC. Its translation: CASSPAGRERDNEQFF.

This clone came up once. The J gene is TRBJ1-4, the V gene TRBV5-4; D gene uncertain. V was cut by 4 bases and J by 3 bases, with 10 bases left in between. Germline CDR1 SGHNT, CDR2 YYREEE (reference sequence). This CDR3 spans 14 amino acids. The CDR3 protein is CASSRWGPNEKLFF. Here the CDR3 DNA reads TGTGCCAGCAGCAGGTGGGGTCCTAATGAAAAACTGTTTTTT.

V usage is TRBV9 and J usage is TRBJ2-5, with a weak D call TRBD2 (6 bases). CDR1 and CDR2 from the germline V gene are SGDLS and YYNGEE. V was cut by 0 bases and J by 3 bases, with 9 bases left in between. The CDR3 spans 14 residues. This chain's CDR3 is CASSVGGVEETQYF. The CDR3 DNA sequence: TGTGCCAGCAGCGTAGGGGGGGTAGAAGAGACCCAGTACTTC.

V and J are TRBV18 and TRBJ2-5, with a tentative D call TRBD2 (6 bases). Judging by the DNA end, TRBJ2-7 fits better; the J call may be wrong. CDR1 is KGHSH and CDR2 is LQKENI in the germline V gene. This CDR3 has 15 amino acids. The CDR3 DNA reads as TGTGCCAGCTCACCACCCGGGAGAGCTACGGACGAGCAGTACTTC. This sequence encodes CASSPPGRATDEQYF.

The chain links TRBV5-3 to TRBJ2-1; unclear D gene. TRBV5-3 is sorted into the ORF group, with uncertain function. The CDR3 is made up of 16 amino acids. The V end was cut by 7 bases, the J end by 0 bases, with 17 bases between. CDR3 nucleotide sequence: TGTGCCAGAGACCCTTCCGGCCAAAGCTCCTACAATGAGCAGTTCTTC. Amino acid sequence: CARDPSGQSSYNEQFF.

CDR3 nucleotide sequence: TGTGCCAGCAGCCGGGGACTAGCGGGAGGCCAGAGCTCCTACAATGAGCAGTTCTTC. Amino acid sequence: CASSRGLAGGQSSYNEQFF. The V call is TRBV7-2, the J call TRBJ2-1; 15 nucleotides align to TRBD2. The CDR3 length is 19 residues. V was pared by 5 bases and J by 0 bases, with 8 bases of the junction left unmatched. CDR1 and CDR2 from the germline V gene are SGHTA and FQGNSA.

The chain carries TRBV2 and TRBJ1-1; D remains ambiguous. Germline V gene sequence: CDR1 SNHLY, CDR2 FYNNEI. Between the trimmed V and J ends, which lost 2 bases and 1 base, there was a span of 8 bases. This CDR3 comprises 14 residues. The CDR3 loop reads CASSERQRNTEAFF. The CDR3, as DNA: TGTGCCAGCAGTGAAAGGCAGCGGAACACTGAAGCTTTCTTT.

The chain recombines TRBV6-6 with TRBJ1-3; the D gene is possibly TRBD1 (5 bases). The CDR3 consists of 15 residues. Germline V gives CDR1 MNHNY, CDR2 SVGAGI (reference sequence). Trimming pared 5 bases from V and 3 bases from J, leaving 14 bases between. DNA of the CDR3: TGTGCCAGCAGTACCGGACAACAAGGTGGAAACACCATATATTTT. This encodes CASSTGQQGGNTIYF.

The chain uses TRBV5-4 and TRBJ2-7; TRBD2 matches 12 bases. The germline gives CDR1 SGHNT, CDR2 YYREEE (reference sequence). The CDR3 is 14 amino acids. V shed 4 bases, J shed 4 bases, and the junction held 3 bases outside the gene matches. The CDR3 sequence is CASSTTSGSYEQYF. DNA of the CDR3: TGTGCCAGCAGCACGACTAGCGGGAGTTACGAGCAGTACTTC. The variable domain in full, with the rest retrieved from reference TRBV5-4 and TRBJ2-7, is ETGVTQSPTHLIKTRGQQVTLRCSSQSGHNTVSWYQQALGQGPQFIFQYYREEENGRGNFPPRFSGLQFPNYSSELNVNALELDDSALYLCASSTTSGSYEQYFGPGTRLTVT.

The J gene is TRBJ1-5, the V gene TRBV6-6, with 12 bases lining up with TRBD1. Germline CDR1 is MNHNY and CDR2 is SVGAGI (reference sequence). The CDR3 consists of 16 residues. Trimming at V came to 5 bases and at J to 7 bases, leaving 9 bases not matched to a gene. The CDR3 nucleotides read TGTGCCAGCAGTAAGCGGGACAGGGGGCTGGGGCAGCCCCAGCATTTT. Protein: CASSKRDRGLGQPQHF.

The chain couples TRBV5-1 to TRBJ2-7, with no clear D. The CDR3 is 16 amino acids. Germline CDR1 reads SGHRS; CDR2 reads YFSETQ. The germline V and J ends were trimmed by 2 bases and 0 bases, with 15 bases remaining between them. CDR3 in amino acids: CASSFGSGRSSYEQYF. The CDR3 nucleotides read TGCGCCAGCAGCTTCGGGTCGGGTAGGAGCTCCTACGAGCAGTACTTC.

V and J are TRBV28 and TRBJ2-4; D is uncertain. CDR3 length equals 17 residues. From germline, CDR1 is MDHEN and CDR2 SYDVKM. The V and J ends lost 6 bases and 2 bases respectively, with 20 bases between them. CDR3 sequence: CASSGFWNPLTKNIQYF. The CDR3, as DNA: TGTGCCAGCAGCGGGTTCTGGAACCCCCTAACCAAAAACATTCAGTACTTC.

V and J are TRBV5-1 and TRBJ1-2; D is undetermined. The CDR3 contains 15 residues. The germline V and J ends were trimmed by 4 bases and 0 bases, with 13 bases remaining between them. Germline V gives CDR1 SGHRS, CDR2 YFSETQ. Written as DNA, the CDR3 is TGCGCCAGCAGCCCGACGCTTGCGACTAACTATGGCTACACCTTC. Translation gives CASSPTLATNYGYTF. Combining the CDR3 with reference TRBV5-1 and TRBJ1-2 gives the whole variable domain KAGVTQTPRYLIKTRGQQVTLSCSPISGHRSVSWYQQTPGQGLQFLFEYFSETQRNKGNFPGRFSGRQFSNSRSEMNVSTLELGDSALYLCASSPTLATNYGYTFGSGTRLTVV.

The chain couples TRBV10-3 to TRBJ2-3; TRBD1 might be the D (6 bases). Deletions cut 6 bases from V and 0 bases from J, with 16 bases between. This CDR3 region has 16 residues. From germline, CDR1 is ENHRY and CDR2 SYGVKD. In nucleotides, the CDR3 is TGTGCCATCAGCCCTGGACAGACAACTAGCACAGATACGCAGTATTTT. The encoded protein is CAISPGQTTSTDTQYF.

The chain carries TRBV5-4 and TRBJ2-1; 11 bases map to TRBD2. Trimming removed 4 bases from V and 5 bases from J; junction bases left unmatched: 8. Germline CDR1 and CDR2: SGHNT and YYREEE (reference sequence). CDR3 length equals 16 residues. Here the CDR3 reads CASSTGLAAIDNEQFF. The CDR3 DNA reads as TGTGCCAGCAGCACGGGACTAGCGGCCATAGACAATGAGCAGTTCTTC.

This sequence joins TRBV7-3 and TRBJ2-3; no reliable D call. V lost 5 bases and J lost 2, with 11 bases in between. The CDR3 extends over 14 amino acids. From germline, CDR1 is SGHTA and CDR2 FQGTGA. The CDR3 spells CASSVTKYTDTQYF. The CDR3 DNA reads as TGTGCCAGCAGCGTTACTAAGTACACAGATACGCAGTATTTT.

This clone was counted between two and nine times. The rearrangement joins TRBV18 to TRBJ1-5; D unclear. Trimming left V 4 bases short and J 3 bases short, with 10 bases between. The CDR3 has 14 residues. CDR1 and CDR2 (germline): KGHSH, LQKENI. The chain's CDR3 is CASSLGRNNQPQHF. The DNA of the CDR3 is TGTGCCAGCTCACTAGGACGGAACAATCAGCCCCAGCATTTT.

The chain is built from TRBV7-2 and TRBJ2-3; tentatively, D is TRBD1 (5 bases). The CDR3 totals 14 residues. Germline CDR1 and CDR2: SGHTA and FQGNSA. V lost 8 bases, J lost 0 bases, and 12 bases lay in between. DNA for the CDR3: TGTGCCAGCGCCGAAGGGGTGAGCACAGATACGCAGTATTTT. Amino acid sequence: CASAEGVSTDTQYF. Using reference TRBV7-2 and TRBJ2-3 for the parts outside the CDR3, the full variable domain is GAGVSQSPSNKVTEKGKDVELRCDPISGHTALYWYRQSLGQGLEFLIYFQGNSAPDKSGLPSDRFSAERTGGSVSTLTIQRTQQEDSAVYLCASAEGVSTDTQYFGPGTRLTVL.

The rearrangement joins TRBV18 to TRBJ1-1; D remains unclear. The V end was cut by 4 bases, the J end by 4 bases, with 13 bases between. The V gene's germline CDR1 is KGHSH and CDR2 LQKENI. CDR3 length: 14 residues. The CDR3 coding sequence is TGTGCCAGCTCACAAGCGAGGTCGGGCACTGAAGCTTTCTTT. As protein: CASSQARSGTEAFF.

The chain recombines TRBV7-9 with TRBJ1-3, with D uncertain. V dropped 5 bases and J dropped 10 bases, with 9 bases sitting between them. This CDR3 is 11 amino acids long. The germline gives CDR1 SEHNR, CDR2 FQNEAQ (reference sequence). CDR3 residues: CASSLGGTIYF. The CDR3 DNA sequence: TGTGCCAGCAGCCTCGGCGGGACCATATATTTT.

The CDR3: CASGLAGGYTYNEQFF. The CDR3 DNA reads as TGTGCTAGTGGTTTGGCGGGGGGATACACCTACAATGAGCAGTTCTTC. The chain links TRBV12-5 to TRBJ2-1; 7 bases fit TRBD2. This CDR3 comprises 16 residues. Trimming removed 1 base from V and 2 bases from J; junction bases left unmatched: 5. Germline V gene data show CDR1 as LGHNT and CDR2 as FRNRAP.

This sequence joins TRBV27 and TRBJ2-1; D is possibly TRBD2 (6 bases). Germline CDR1 is MNHEY and CDR2 is SMNVEV (reference sequence). The V gene lost 8 bases and the J gene lost 2 bases, with 13 bases spanning the gap. The CDR3 has 14 amino acids. The CDR3 nucleotides read TGTGCCAGCTCCCGGGACTCCACCTACAATGAGCAGTTCTTC. Translated, it gives CASSRDSTYNEQFF.

J is TRBJ2-2 and V is TRBV6-5; no reliable D call. Germline V CDR1 and CDR2: MNHEY, SVGAGI. The CDR3 is 13 residues long. Trimming removed 6 bases at V and 5 bases at J, with 10 bases between. CDR3 region: CASSYDLTGELFF. The DNA for the CDR3 is TGTGCCAGCAGCTACGATTTAACCGGGGAGCTGTTTTTT.